This T cell receptor (beta chain) was captured in a study of CD8+CD57+ T cells in acquired aplastic anemia. Across the study: An average of roughly 3.2 ug of DNA was obtained from sorted CD4+ and CD8+ cells. Study-wide points: Around 29 shared CD8+ CDR3s appeared highly expressed within patients' immunodominant clones.

As concerns this clonotype: Its antigen remains unidentified.

The CDR3 has 13 residues. V dropped 6 bases and J dropped 5 bases, with 14 bases sitting between them. Germline V gene lookup returns CDR1 SNHLY and CDR2 FYNNEI. Genomic DNA, the template, was used for profiling of the TCR beta VDJ and CDR3. TCRdb re-analysed the reads in MiXCR, keeping a single row per CDR3 protein. The sample holds 400,000 to 450,000 distinct CDR3 sequences; 55% to 70% are singletons and the top ten take approximately 4%. The chain recombines TRBV2 with TRBJ2-7; a possible D gene is TRBD1 (6 bases). This TCR was sampled from a human donor in good health, serving as a control. What was sequenced was sorted CD4+, CD8+, or CD8+CD57+ T cells (not recorded which) from PBMCs. The CDR3 nucleotides are TGTGCCAGCAGCCACAACTGGGACAACGAGCAGTACTTC. It codes for CASSHNWDNEQYF.